The 19 T cell receptor beta chains below come from one sample, sequenced in a study of brain T cells in children with intractable seizures. The time point denotes: blood from clinic visit 5 months post-surgery; TSC patient then seizure free. TCRdb keeps only in-frame clones here, not all; method: immunoSEQ multiplex PCR. The sample lists hundreds of thousands of clones, nearly 95% occurring once. This sample comprised peripheral blood, obtained roughly 5 months after surgery. The receptors originated from a boy under two years old with tuberous sclerosis and intractable seizures.

The genes are TRBV2 and TRBJ2-2; D may be TRBD2 (6 bases). The CDR3 runs 15 residues. Germline V CDR1 and CDR2: SNHLY, FYNNEI. V lost 4 bases, J lost 4 bases, and 13 bases lay in between. CDR3 sequence reads: CASSGGGVSTGELFF. The CDR3 bases are TGTGCCAGCAGTGGCGGCGGGGTGAGCACCGGGGAGCTGTTTTTT.

The chain combines TRBV18 with TRBJ2-3; 7 bases line up with TRBD2. V trimming: 3 bases; J trimming: 6 bases; junction bases outside the gene matches: 0. The CDR3 loop spans 12 amino acids. Germline CDR1 reads KGHSH; CDR2 reads LQKENI. The CDR3 spells CASSPGGDTQYF. The CDR3 region has the DNA TGTGCCAGCTCACCGGGAGGGGATACGCAGTATTTT.

This clone was counted once. This chain connects TRBV7-9 to TRBJ2-2; 9 bases match TRBD1. The CDR3 has 16 residues. The V gene end was trimmed by 5 bases and the J gene end by 0 bases; junction bases not matched to a gene: 4. Germline loops: CDR1 SEHNR, CDR2 FQNEAQ (reference sequence). The CDR3 nucleotides are TGTGCCAGCAGCCCCTGGGACAGGGCGAACACCGGGGAGCTGTTTTTT. Its translation: CASSPWDRANTGELFF.

The J gene is TRBJ1-1, the V gene TRBV21-1; the table's D call, TRBD1, has no DNA check behind it. TRBV21-1 is a pseudogene. The CDR3 totals 14 residues. CDR3 DNA sequence: TGTGCCAGCAGCATCAACAGTCGGAACACTGAAGCTTTCTTT. As protein: CASSINSRNTEAFF.

In its sample, this clone was seen once. CDR3 loop: CASSNRALGQPQHF. DNA for the CDR3: TGTGCCAGCAGCAACAGGGCTTTAGGTCAGCCCCAGCATTTT. The rearrangement links TRBV6-5 to TRBJ1-5; weak D call: TRBD1 (6 bases). The germline V gene encodes CDR1 MNHEY and CDR2 SVGAGI. This CDR3 comprises 14 residues. Trimming removed 6 bases from V and 6 bases from J, with 15 bases in between.

In DNA, the CDR3 is TGCGCCAGCAGCTTGGAGGCGGTTGGTGAGGCTTTCACCTACGAGCAGTACTTC. Translated, it gives CASSLEAVGEAFTYEQYF. The chain couples TRBV5-1 to TRBJ2-7; no firm D call. CDR1 SGHRS and CDR2 YFSETQ come from the germline V gene. The V gene lost 0 bases and the J gene lost 2 bases, with 21 bases spanning the gap. The CDR3 extends over 18 amino acids.

The gene calls are TRBV13 and TRBJ1-4; the D is unclear. The germline CDR1 and CDR2 sequences are PRHDT and FYEKMQ (reference sequence). The CDR3 is made up of 15 amino acids. With 3 bases removed from V and 0 bases from J, the gap between germline ends came to 8 bases. CDR3 in DNA: TGTGCCAGCAGCTTTAGCGAGTCAACTAATGAAAAACTGTTTTTT. Its translation: CASSFSESTNEKLFF.

In DNA, the CDR3 is TGTGCCAGCAGCTCCAAGCGGGGGGGCCGTCGGACAGATACGCAGTATTTT. It translates to CASSSKRGGRRTDTQYF. V is TRBV13 and J is TRBJ2-3, with 10 bases fitting TRBD2. Germline V gives CDR1 PRHDT, CDR2 FYEKMQ (reference sequence). This CDR3 spans 17 amino acids. V lost 4 bases and J lost 3; bases outside the gene matches: 10.

The gene calls are TRBV19 and TRBJ2-6, with D possibly matching TRBD1 (5 bases). Deletions cut 7 bases from V and 1 base from J, with 11 bases between. Germline V gene data show CDR1 as LNHDA and CDR2 as SQIVND (reference sequence). The CDR3 contains 15 residues. The CDR3: CASTREGSGANVLTF. The CDR3 DNA sequence: TGTGCCAGTACCAGGGAAGGGTCTGGGGCCAACGTCCTGACTTTC.

The genes are TRBV5-1 and TRBJ2-1, with TRBD1 matching over 12 bases. The CDR3 contains 19 residues. Trimming at V came to 4 bases and at J to 0 bases, leaving 11 bases not matched to a gene. Per germline, CDR1 SGHRS and CDR2 YFSETQ. The CDR3 coding sequence is TGCGCCAGCAGCGTCGGGACAGGGGGCGCGGGAAGCTCCTACAATGAGCAGTTCTTC. It translates to CASSVGTGGAGSSYNEQFF. Combining the CDR3 with reference TRBV5-1 and TRBJ2-1 gives the whole variable domain KAGVTQTPRYLIKTRGQQVTLSCSPISGHRSVSWYQQTPGQGLQFLFEYFSETQRNKGNFPGRFSGRQFSNSRSEMNVSTLELGDSALYLCASSVGTGGAGSSYNEQFFGPGTRLTVL.

The V call is TRBV3-1 (or the pseudogene TRBV3-2), the J call TRBJ1-4; 7 positions agree with TRBD1. This CDR3 is 15 amino acids long. The J segment lost 7 bases and the V segment lost 1 base, leaving 6 bases of the junction unmatched. Per the germline V gene, CDR1 is LGHDT and CDR2 is YNNKEL (reference sequence). The CDR3 DNA reads TGTGCCAGCAGCCAAGGGGGGAGGGGGCCTGAAAAACTGTTTTTT. It translates to CASSQGGRGPEKLFF.

The V call is TRBV5-4, the J call TRBJ2-7; D remains ambiguous. This CDR3 has 14 amino acids. From germline, CDR1 is SGHNT and CDR2 YYREEE (reference sequence). Trimming pared 4 bases from V and 3 bases from J, leaving 14 bases between. The CDR3 here is CASSALDQDYEQYF. The CDR3 DNA reads as TGTGCCAGCAGCGCCCTGGACCAGGACTACGAGCAGTACTTC.

The rearrangement uses TRBV30 and TRBJ2-5, with TRBD2 identical over 8 bases. The V and J ends lost 2 bases and 5 bases, in that order; junction bases with no gene match: 16. The CDR3 is 17 amino acids. The germline V gene encodes CDR1 GTSNPN and CDR2 SVGIG (reference sequence). The chain's CDR3 is CAWSLNRGLVFSETQYF. The CDR3, as DNA: TGTGCCTGGAGTTTGAATCGGGGACTAGTATTTTCGGAGACCCAGTACTTC. Combining the CDR3 with reference TRBV30 and TRBJ2-5 gives the whole variable domain SQTIHQWPATLVQPVGSPLSLECTVEGTSNPNLYWYRQAAGRGLQLLFYSVGIGQISSEVPQNLSASRPQDRQFILSSKKLLLSDSGFYLCAWSLNRGLVFSETQYFGPGTRLLVL.

V is TRBV5-6 and J is TRBJ1-5; no firm D call. V lost 4 bases and J lost 4, with 9 bases in between. CDR3 length: 13 amino acids. The V gene's germline CDR1 is SGHDT and CDR2 YYEEEE. CDR3 region: CASSHLGNQPQHF. Here the CDR3 DNA reads TGTGCCAGCAGCCATCTAGGGAATCAGCCCCAGCATTTT.

The chain is built from TRBV19 and TRBJ2-3, with 10 bases aligning to TRBD2. V lost 2 bases to trimming and J lost 0 bases; unmatched junction nucleotides: 5. Per the germline V gene, CDR1 is LNHDA and CDR2 is SQIVND (reference sequence). The CDR3 extends over 17 amino acids. The CDR3 reads CASSILGTSVSTDTQYF. CDR3 in DNA: TGTGCCAGTAGTATATTGGGGACTAGCGTAAGCACAGATACGCAGTATTTT.

The V and J genes are TRBV6-5 and TRBJ2-1; 10 nucleotides match TRBD2. Trimming cost V 0 bases and J 10 bases; bases outside gene matches: 0. The CDR3 is 13 amino acids. Germline lookup yields CDR1 MNHEY and CDR2 SVGAGI. CDR3 sequence (DNA): TGTGCCAGCAGTTACTCTAGCGGGGGGGAGCAGTTCTTC. As protein: CASSYSSGGEQFF.

The chain couples TRBV20-1 to TRBJ1-5; D is ambiguous. Trimming left V 3 bases short and J 0 bases short, with 15 bases between. The CDR3 runs 16 residues. Germline-derived CDR1 and CDR2 are DFQATT and SNEGSKA (reference sequence). The CDR3 loop is CSASGRGGYSNQPQHF. The CDR3 nucleotides are TGCAGTGCTAGTGGGCGGGGAGGTTATAGCAATCAGCCCCAGCATTTT.

J is TRBJ1-2 and V is TRBV5-6, with a tentative D call TRBD1 (6 bases). The germline V gene encodes CDR1 SGHDT and CDR2 YYEEEE. The CDR3 extends over 14 amino acids. Trimming shortened V by 2 bases and J by 4 bases, and 12 bases separated the two germline ends. CDR3 DNA sequence: TGTGCCAGCAGCTTTGGCACAGGGCTCTATGGCTACACCTTC. Residues: CASSFGTGLYGYTF. Complete variable domain (other parts from reference TRBV5-6 and TRBJ1-2): DAGVTQSPTHLIKTRGQQVTLRCSPKSGHDTVSWYQQALGQGPQFIFQYYEEEERQRGNFPDRFSGHQFPNYSSELNVNALLLGDSALYLCASSFGTGLYGYTFGSGTRLTVV.

The gene calls are TRBV11-3 and TRBJ2-5; 8 bases agree with TRBD2. The CDR3 runs to 16 residues. V was clipped by 5 bases and J by 4 bases; unmatched bases: 12. The V gene's germline CDR1 is SGHNT and CDR2 YENEEA. The CDR3 here is CASSLGTRMGRETQYF. CDR3 DNA: TGTGCCAGCAGCCTTGGGACTAGAATGGGACGAGAGACCCAGTACTTC.